Described below is a single TCR beta chain sequence and its context. Only a few counts were recorded for this clonotype. This receptor's antigen is unknown. Qualities for individual bases were not recorded, and no much larger clone is one base off. The sequencing machine was an Illumina NovaSeq 6000. Using 5'RACE with constant-segment primers, TCRalpha and TCRbeta cDNA libraries were constructed, with sample barcodes and unique molecular identifiers added in the process. Trizol reagent was used to extract RNA from every sample. Library amplification was performed in two PCR steps, and a second sample barcode and Illumina TruSeq adapters were introduced in the second step. The libraries were sequenced on an Illumina NovaSeq using 2 x 150 bp paired-end reads. The authors' pipeline ran thus. With migec v1.2.7, reads were demultiplexed and then collapsed into UMI-guided consensus sequences. Using mixcr v2.1.11, UMI consensuses were aligned to TRA and TRB V and J templates and then assembled into clonotypes. A clonotype was counted as expanded or contracted only when both edgeR and NoisET called the clonotype significant, with the noise models trained on biological replicates. For edgeR calls, the thresholds were a false discovery rate-adjusted p below 0.01 and a log2 fold-change of 1. As an exploratory analysis of dynamics, max-normalized trajectories of the 1000 most abundant clonotypes were examined with PCA combined with hierarchical clustering. The CD4 or CD8 phenotype of responding clones was assigned using the separately sequenced CD4+ and CD8+ repertoires. TCRdb took the public reads, trimmed them with fastp at Q25, ran MiXCR for clone calling and kept in-frame beta chains. Every CDR3 protein is listed once, alongside the most common genes and DNA of its rows. The V and J calls, along with clone size, are taken from TCRdb and not from the paper's own processing. Counted in this sample were about 350,000 distinct CDR3 sequences; approximately 14% of them appeared once. The ten largest clones add up to 20% to 25% of the sample.

These data originate in a study of T-cell memory formation after mild COVID-19 (TCRdb year 2021). With regard to the full study: TCR sequence clusters from the two donors were found to be largely donor specific. Two young, previously healthy adult volunteers made up the cohort, one male and one female. In a couple of donors, T-cell clones that expanded and contracted after mild COVID-19 were followed by sequencing TCRalpha and TCRbeta repertoires longitudinally. Results and caveats for the whole study, not just this receptor: Contracting CD4+ clones appeared mostly in the CM and EM memory subsets, whereas CD8+ clones were enriched in EMRA. Some responding clones were found in pre-infection memory, which suggests that pre-existing cross-reactive memory T cells took part in the SARS-CoV-2 response. The study included only a couple of mild cases, and larger cohorts that include severe cases with pre-infection samples were judged to be necessary. The second-wave clones that peaked on day 37 were not confirmed to be SARS-CoV-2 specific. From day 15 to 85, contracting clones showed balanced CD4/CD8 phenotypes, whereas a second wave of clones that expanded from day 15 to 37 leaned towards CD4+.

Ficoll-Paque density gradient centrifugation was used to isolate PBMCs. The sequence came from a man younger than 35 who had mild COVID-19 (a few samples of this study predate the infection). The sample titles of this study are shuffled in the database, so cell type and time point are left out; the donor was told from shared clones. The sequencing input was PBMCs or a T cell subset sorted from them (not recorded which).

CDR3 sequence: CASSLAAARGTDTQYF. The bases read TGTGCCAGCAGCTTAGCGGCAGCGAGAGGTACAGATACGCAGTATTTT. The chain couples TRBV7-9 to TRBJ2-3; the D gene cannot be named for sure. As encoded in the germline V gene (reference sequence), CDR1 is SEHNR while CDR2 is FQNEAQ. The CDR3 sequence holds 16 residues, the cysteine and phenylalanine included. Of all the DNA, just the CDR3 is kept, 48 bases in frame from base 1. V and J lose 0 bases and 3 bases, and a span of 13 bases separates them. With all but the CDR3 taken from the reference TRBV7-9 and TRBJ2-3 genes, the full variable domain is: DTGVSQNPRHKITKRGQNVTFRCDPISEHNRLYWYRQTLGQGPEFLTYFQNEAQLEKSRLLSDRFSAERPKGSFSTLEIQRTEQGDSAMYLCASSLAAARGTDTQYFGPGTRLTVL.